The 21 T cell receptor beta chains presented below share a single source sample, sequenced in a study of beta chain features in type 1 diabetes. Overall study findings and caveats: Across all four CD4+ subsets, people with type 1 diabetes showed modestly shorter TCRB CDR3s.

Sequenced material consisted of expressed TCRB transcripts (all of the isolated RNA was reverse transcribed). Here immunoSEQ multiplex PCR was the method, and the copy in TCRdb shows in-frame clones only, minus some. Of roughly 300,000 clones in the sample, around an eighth were seen once. These receptors' antigens are unknown. The specimen sequenced was naive CD4+ T cells from blood. The receptors here all came from a man younger than 45 with type 1 diabetes.

The chain recombines TRBV7-3 with TRBJ2-2; D may be TRBD2 (6 bases). The CDR3 consists of 14 residues. CDR1 SGHTA and CDR2 FQGTGA come from the germline V gene. V was pared by 5 bases and J by 4 bases, with 11 bases between. The CDR3 sequence: CASSVSGATGELFF. CDR3 sequence (DNA): TGTGCCAGCAGCGTTAGCGGAGCCACCGGGGAGCTGTTTTTT.

The rearrangement links TRBV28 to TRBJ2-7, with 8 bases identical to TRBD1. The V gene end was trimmed by 5 bases and the J gene end by 0 bases; junction bases not matched to a gene: 6. Germline CDR1 reads MDHEN; CDR2 reads SYDVKM. The CDR3 covers 15 residues. DNA for the CDR3: TGTGCCAGCAGTCTAGGGGACAGGAGCTCCTACGAGCAGTACTTC. As protein: CASSLGDRSSYEQYF.

The genes are TRBV7-2 and TRBJ2-7; TRBD2 is a possible D gene (5 bases). Per germline, CDR1 SGHTA and CDR2 FQGNSA. This CDR3 spans 14 amino acids. V was clipped by 1 base and J by 3 bases, with 10 bases between them. CDR3 DNA: TGTGCCAGCAGCTTAGGGGGAGAGATCTACGAGCAGTACTTC. Amino acid sequence: CASSLGGEIYEQYF.

The rearrangement links TRBV30 to TRBJ2-7, with 9 bases matching TRBD2. V dropped 3 bases and J dropped 3; count of bases not matched to a gene: 6. Germline V gene sequence: CDR1 GTSNPN, CDR2 SVGIG (reference sequence). This CDR3 has 14 residues. The DNA of the CDR3 is TGTGCCTGGAGAAATAGCGGGAGTAGCTACGAGCAGTACTTC. This translates into CAWRNSGSSYEQYF.

Only a few counts were recorded for this clone. The chain couples TRBV5-8 to TRBJ1-1; 7 positions agree with TRBD1. This CDR3 comprises 14 residues. Looked up from germline, CDR1 is SGHTS and CDR2 is YDEGEE. The ends lost 4 bases at V and 1 base at J; junction bases unmatched: 4. In nucleotides, the CDR3 is TGTGCCAGCAGCGCCACAGGGGCGAACACTGAAGCTTTCTTT. Its translation is CASSATGANTEAFF.

The genes are TRBV28 and TRBJ1-2; the match to TRBD1 covers 7 bases. Germline V gene lookup returns CDR1 MDHEN and CDR2 SYDVKM. V shed 6 bases and J 4 bases; nucleotides not matched to a gene: 5. This CDR3 comprises 13 residues. The CDR3 is CASSPPGGYGYTF. For the CDR3, the DNA is TGTGCCAGCAGCCCGCCAGGGGGCTATGGCTACACCTTC.

V gene TRBV7-6 combines with J gene TRBJ2-7; the D gene is possibly TRBD1 (5 bases). CDR1 and CDR2 from the germline V gene are SGHVS and FNYEAQ. This CDR3 has 11 amino acids. V was clipped by 5 bases and J by 5 bases, with 7 bases between them. CDR3 sequence: CASSTGHEQYF. CDR3 DNA: TGTGCCAGCAGCACAGGACACGAGCAGTACTTC.

The rearrangement links TRBV19 to TRBJ2-5, with D tentatively TRBD1 (6 bases). Trimming removed 6 bases at V and 5 bases at J, with 16 bases between. Germline-derived CDR1 and CDR2 are LNHDA and SQIVND (reference sequence). The length of the CDR3 is 14 residues. CDR3 residues: CASSPQGFGETQYF. The CDR3 coding sequence is TGTGCCAGTAGCCCACAGGGTTTCGGGGAGACCCAGTACTTC.

This clone was seen only a few times. The chain links TRBV7-9 to TRBJ1-2, with 8 bases aligning to TRBD1. The germline V gene has CDR1 SEHNR and CDR2 FQNEAQ (reference sequence). Trimming at V came to 3 bases and at J to 6 bases, leaving 3 bases not matched to a gene. The CDR3 totals 13 residues. The CDR3 coding sequence is TGTGCCAGCAGCTTGGCAGGGGGCGATGGCTACACCTTC. This codes for CASSLAGGDGYTF.

The chain links TRBV5-1 to TRBJ1-1; no reliable D call. In germline, CDR1 is SGHRS, CDR2 YFSETQ. The CDR3 extends over 14 amino acids. V gave up 6 bases and J gave up 1 base, with 13 bases separating them. The CDR3 reads CASTPGAGNTEAFF. The CDR3 DNA sequence: TGCGCCAGCACCCCAGGCGCGGGGAACACTGAAGCTTTCTTT.

The chain recombines TRBV7-8 with TRBJ1-2; 9 nucleotides agree with TRBD1. Germline V lookup: CDR1 SGHVS, CDR2 FQNEAQ. J lost 6 bases, V lost 2 bases, and 7 bases had no gene match. The CDR3 is 15 amino acids. The chain's CDR3 is CASSLPPGQGHGYTF. DNA for the CDR3: TGTGCCAGCAGCTTACCTCCGGGACAGGGACATGGCTACACCTTC.

This clone was found a few times. The chain has TRBV29-1 and TRBJ2-7; 7 nucleotides align to TRBD2. V lost 1 base to trimming and J lost 2 bases; unmatched junction nucleotides: 2. The CDR3 covers 13 residues. Per the germline V gene, CDR1 is SQVTM and CDR2 is ANQGSEA. The CDR3 region is CSVEGGGTYEQYF. In DNA form, the CDR3 reads TGCAGCGTTGAAGGCGGGGGTACCTACGAGCAGTACTTC.

The CDR3 loop is CASSESRARNQPQHF. The CDR3 DNA is TGTGCCAGCAGTGAATCCAGGGCGCGCAATCAGCCCCAGCATTTT. The chain employs TRBV6-1 and TRBJ1-5; possible D gene TRBD1, 5 bases. Germline V lookup: CDR1 MNHNS, CDR2 SASEGT. This CDR3 contains 15 residues. V was shortened by 2 bases and J by 2 bases, with 10 bases between the two germline ends.

J is TRBJ1-2 and V is TRBV2; D is unclear. V lost 6 bases and J 4 bases, leaving 12 bases between the germline ends. Germline assignment: CDR1 SNHLY and CDR2 FYNNEI. The CDR3 extends over 13 amino acids. For the CDR3, the DNA is TGTGCCAGCAGGGAGGTAACCCTCTATGGCTACACCTTC. Its translation is CASREVTLYGYTF.

This rearrangement joins TRBV28 to TRBJ2-5; perhaps TRBD2 as D (5 bases). Trimming removed 5 bases at V and 5 bases at J, with 12 bases between. This CDR3 is 13 amino acids long. Looked up from germline, CDR1 is MDHEN and CDR2 is SYDVKM. The CDR3 nucleotides read TGTGCCAGCAGTCTGGGAGTAGTCGAGACCCAGTACTTC. This gives the protein CASSLGVVETQYF.

The sample holds a few counts of this clone. This chain joins TRBV29-1 and TRBJ2-1; 8 bases fit TRBD2. The junction had 9 bases not matched to a gene; V was cut back by 7 bases and J by 7 bases. Germline V gives CDR1 SQVTM, CDR2 ANQGSEA. This CDR3 has 13 residues. The DNA for the CDR3 is TGCAGCGCCCGGGAGGGCCAATGGAATGAGCAGTTCTTC. This translates into CSAREGQWNEQFF.

J is TRBJ1-3 and V is TRBV10-3; D not certain. The V end lost 4 bases, the J end lost 0 bases, and 7 bases lay between the germline ends. The CDR3 contains 14 residues. Germline lookup yields CDR1 ENHRY and CDR2 SYGVKD. The CDR3 protein is CAISVPSSGNTIYF. CDR3 DNA: TGTGCCATCAGTGTCCCGAGCTCTGGAAACACCATATATTTT.

This clone has just a few counts. The J gene is TRBJ2-3, the V gene TRBV25-1, with 7 bases aligning to TRBD2. Trimming cost V 3 bases and J 5 bases; bases outside gene matches: 11. The CDR3 spans 16 residues. The germline V gene encodes CDR1 MGHDK and CDR2 SYGVNS. CDR3 sequence (DNA): TGTGCCAGCAGTGATACGGGGGGTCCCTCGTTAGATACGCAGTATTTT. Encoded protein: CASSDTGGPSLDTQYF.

The V call is TRBV5-1, the J call TRBJ2-7; possibly TRBD2 for D (6 bases). The CDR3 is 15 residues long. Between the trimmed V and J ends, which lost 2 bases and 3 bases, there was a span of 15 bases. CDR1 SGHRS and CDR2 YFSETQ come from the germline V gene. CDR3 DNA: TGCGCCAGCAGCTTAATGCGGGGTTCATTCTACGAGCAGTACTTC. Amino acids: CASSLMRGSFYEQYF.

This sequence joins TRBV20-1 and TRBJ2-7; 13 nucleotides line up with TRBD2. The junction had 4 bases not matched to a gene; V was cut back by 6 bases and J by 11 bases. Germline assignment: CDR1 DFQATT and CDR2 SNEGSKA (reference sequence). The CDR3 is 11 amino acids. The CDR3 nucleotides are TGCAGTGCAAGGACTAGCGGGAGTAAGTACTTC. Translation gives CSARTSGSKYF.

This chain connects TRBV27 to TRBJ2-3, with TRBD1 as a possible D gene (5 bases). From germline, CDR1 is MNHEY and CDR2 SMNVEV (reference sequence). The CDR3 contains 15 residues. Trimming shortened V by 2 bases and J by 4 bases, and 13 bases separated the two germline ends. CDR3 sequence: CASSLMAGNPDTQYF. DNA of the CDR3: TGTGCCAGCAGTTTAATGGCAGGGAACCCAGATACGCAGTATTTT.